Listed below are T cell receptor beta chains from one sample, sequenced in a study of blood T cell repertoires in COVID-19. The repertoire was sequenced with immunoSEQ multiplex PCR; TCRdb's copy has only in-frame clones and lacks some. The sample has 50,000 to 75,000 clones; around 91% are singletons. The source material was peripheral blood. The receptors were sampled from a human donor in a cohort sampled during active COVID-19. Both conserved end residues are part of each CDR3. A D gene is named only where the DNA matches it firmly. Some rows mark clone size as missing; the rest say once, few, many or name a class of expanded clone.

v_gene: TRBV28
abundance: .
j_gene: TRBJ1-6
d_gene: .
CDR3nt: TGTGCCAGCAGTCCCGGACAGAGCCATAATTCACCCCTCCACTTT
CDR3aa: CASSPGQSHNSPLHF

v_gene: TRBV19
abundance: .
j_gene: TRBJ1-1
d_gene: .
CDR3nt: TGTGCCAGTAGAACAACAACAGGGTCGGGTACTGAAGCTTTCTTT
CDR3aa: CASRTTTGSGTEAFF

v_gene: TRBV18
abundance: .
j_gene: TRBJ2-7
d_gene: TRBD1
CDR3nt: TGTGCCAGCTCACCCGGGACAGGGGGAGAGCAGTACTTC
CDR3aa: CASSPGTGGEQYF

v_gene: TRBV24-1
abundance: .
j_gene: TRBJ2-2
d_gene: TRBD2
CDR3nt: TGTGCCACCAGTGACCCAGACGGGACTAGCGGGGAGCTGTTTTTT
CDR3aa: CATSDPDGTSGELFF

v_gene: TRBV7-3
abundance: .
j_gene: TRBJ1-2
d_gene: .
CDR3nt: .
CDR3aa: CASRVRARGYGYTF

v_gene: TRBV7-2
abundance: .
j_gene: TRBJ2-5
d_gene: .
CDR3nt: TGTGCCAGCAGCTTACGCGGATCTGATTTGGACTTC
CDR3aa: CASSLRGSDLDF

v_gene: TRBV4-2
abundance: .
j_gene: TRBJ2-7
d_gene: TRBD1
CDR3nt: TGTGCCAGCAGCCGAGAGGGACAGACGTCCTACGAGCAGTACTTC
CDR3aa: CASSREGQTSYEQYF

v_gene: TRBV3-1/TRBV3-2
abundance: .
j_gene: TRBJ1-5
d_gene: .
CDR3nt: TGTGCCAGCAGTTCACAGGGTTTTCAGCCCCAGCATTTT
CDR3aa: CASSSQGFQPQHF

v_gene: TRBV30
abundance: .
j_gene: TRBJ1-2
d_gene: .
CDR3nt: TGTGCCTGGAGTCAGGGAACCTATGGCTACACCTTC
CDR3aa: CAWSQGTYGYTF

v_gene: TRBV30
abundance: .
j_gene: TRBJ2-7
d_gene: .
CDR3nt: TGTGCCTGGATTGGTCAGGGGAGTTCCTACGAGCAGTACTTC
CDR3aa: CAWIGQGSSYEQYF

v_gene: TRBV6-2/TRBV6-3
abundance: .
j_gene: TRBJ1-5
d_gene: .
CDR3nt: TGTGCCAGCAGTTACAGGGGGTCAATGAGCAATCAGCCCCAGCATTTT
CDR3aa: CASSYRGSMSNQPQHF

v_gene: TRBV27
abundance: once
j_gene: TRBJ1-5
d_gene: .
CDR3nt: TGTGCCAGCAGCCCCGCGGTGCATAGCAATCAGCCCCAGCATTTT
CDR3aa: CASSPAVHSNQPQHF

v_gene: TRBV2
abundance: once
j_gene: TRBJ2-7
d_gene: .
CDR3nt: TGTGCCAGCAGGCGCAGCGGACTGATCTACGAGCAGTACTTC
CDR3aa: CASRRSGLIYEQYF

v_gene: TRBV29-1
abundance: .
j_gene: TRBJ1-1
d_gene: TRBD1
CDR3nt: TGCAGCGTGATTAGCACAGGGGGTATGAACACTGAAGCTTTCTTT
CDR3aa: CSVISTGGMNTEAFF

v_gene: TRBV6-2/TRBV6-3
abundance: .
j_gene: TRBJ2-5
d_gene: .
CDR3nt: TGTGCCAGCAGTTGGACACCAGCACCTCAAGAGACCCAGTACTTC
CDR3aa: CASSWTPAPQETQYF

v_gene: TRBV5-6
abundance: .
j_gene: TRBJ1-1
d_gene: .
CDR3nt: TGTGCCAGCAGCTTGGTCTCAAGGGGGAACACTGAAGCTTTCTTT
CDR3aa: CASSLVSRGNTEAFF

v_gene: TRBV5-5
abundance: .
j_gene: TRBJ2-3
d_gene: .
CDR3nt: TGTGCCAGCAGCTTGACTCTTGGGGCGCTAAGCACAGATACGCAGTATTTT
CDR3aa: CASSLTLGALSTDTQYF

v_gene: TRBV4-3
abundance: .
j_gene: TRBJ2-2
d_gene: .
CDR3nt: TGCGCCAGCAGTCGGGGACATCGGCTACCGAACACCGGGGAGCTGTTTTTT
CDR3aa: CASSRGHRLPNTGELFF